This T cell receptor beta chain came from a study of chemoradiotherapy in HPV16-positive cancers. Across the study: Candidate HPV-specific T-cell clones and common TCR motifs came from functional assays in a couple of HPV16-positive patients.

This clone turned up a few times. With 8 bases clipped from V and 3 bases from J, the junction kept 7 bases outside the gene matches. Looked up from germline, CDR1 is SNHLY and CDR2 is FYNNEI. This CDR3 spans 14 amino acids. Method: immunoSEQ multiplex PCR; TCRdb's copy keeps in-frame clones and lacks some. The table records around 30,000 clones, 92% of them present only once. The chain combines TRBV2 with TRBJ2-7; 10 nucleotides agree with TRBD1. The specimen comprised blood, sampled from a patient who underwent chemoradiotherapy. The receptor comes from a human donor with HPV-associated anogenital cancer. CDR3: CASGGDRGSYEQYF. The CDR3 DNA is TGTGCCAGCGGGGGGGACAGGGGAAGCTACGAGCAGTACTTC.